This TCR beta chain comes out of a study of CD8+ T cells in alopecia areata. Study results and limitations: The study found tofacitinib significantly decreased scalp clonality and expanded CD8+ clones among the top 100. Greater clonality was observed in lesional scalp samples, especially alopecia totalis/universalis, versus normal scalp. Many expanded lesional clones remained in scalp and blood on tofacitinib. For baseline CD8+ expansion, any link to response stays uncertain with one nonresponder.

RNA, once extracted, was reverse transcribed into cDNA for use as the sequencing template. Data came from immunoSEQ multiplex PCR; TCRdb stores just in-frame clones and leaves some out. This sample has about 76,000 clones, with 25% to 30% found just once. Treatment here: oral pan-JAK inhibitor, 5-10 mg twice daily. This clone was found a few times. Its specificity is unknown. Trimming left V 7 bases short and J 9 bases short, with 19 bases between. Germline loops: CDR1 SQVTM, CDR2 ANQGSEA. The CDR3 length is 12 residues. The origin of this receptor is a human donor with alopecia areata. The sequenced sample was CD8+ T cells sorted from blood, obtained at week 4, from a patient treated with tofacitinib. This chain uses TRBV29-1 with TRBJ2-7; weak D call: TRBD1 (5 bases). The CDR3 DNA reads TGCAGCGCTCCTGCCAGGGATGGTGCGCAGTACTTC. Protein sequence: CSAPARDGAQYF.